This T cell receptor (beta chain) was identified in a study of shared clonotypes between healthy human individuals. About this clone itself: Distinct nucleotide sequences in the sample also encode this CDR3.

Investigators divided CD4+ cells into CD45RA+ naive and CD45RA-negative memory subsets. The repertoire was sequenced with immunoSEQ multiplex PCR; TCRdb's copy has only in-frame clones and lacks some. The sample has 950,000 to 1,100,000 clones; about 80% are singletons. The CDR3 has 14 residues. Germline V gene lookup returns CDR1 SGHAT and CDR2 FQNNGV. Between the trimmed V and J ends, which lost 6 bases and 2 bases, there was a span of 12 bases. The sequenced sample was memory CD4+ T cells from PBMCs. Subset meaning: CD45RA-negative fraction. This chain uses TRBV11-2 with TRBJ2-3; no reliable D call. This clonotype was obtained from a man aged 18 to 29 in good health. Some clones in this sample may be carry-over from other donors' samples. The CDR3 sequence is CASSFLDFTDTQYF. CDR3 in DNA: TGTGCCAGCAGTTTTCTAGATTTCACAGATACGCAGTATTTT. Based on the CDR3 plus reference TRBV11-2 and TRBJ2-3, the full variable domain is EAGVAQSPRYKIIEKRQSVAFWCNPISGHATLYWYQQILGQGPKLLIQFQNNGVVDDSQLPKDRFSAERLKGVDSTLKIQPAKLEDSAVYLCASSFLDFTDTQYFGPGTRLTVL.